Below are 10 T cell receptor beta chains sequenced from a single sample in a study of post-analysis software for immune sequencing data. Study results and limitations: Four or five TRBV segments, including TRBV5-6, TRBV5-1 and TRBV20-1, were more frequent in patients than controls.

These TCRs are of unknown antigen specificity. Every TCR beta cDNA library bore unique molecular identifiers. TCRdb ran MiXCR on the PCR reads and lists one entry per CDR3 protein. Among around 500,000 distinct CDR3 sequences, around 31% were seen once, and the ten largest hold around 6.1%. The sequencing sample was made of blood. These receptors all stem from a girl under 18 with multiple sclerosis.

This clonotype showed up just a few times. Mismatch with germline at one junction end may stem from a read error. The gene calls are TRBV11-2 and TRBJ2-7; maybe TRBD1 (5 bases). CDR1 and CDR2 (germline): SGHAT, FQNNGV. This CDR3 has 13 amino acids. The CDR3 coding sequence is TGTGCCAGCAGCGTGGACACCTCCTACGAGCGGTACTTC. It codes for CASSVDTSYERYF. The full variable domain, rest sourced from reference TRBV11-2 and TRBJ2-7, is EAGVAQSPRYKIIEKRQSVAFWCNPISGHATLYWYQQILGQGPKLLIQFQNNGVVDDSQLPKDRFSAERLKGVDSTLKIQPAKLEDSAVYLCASSVDTSYERYFGPGTRLTVT.

This sequence joins TRBV9 and TRBJ1-1; weak D call: TRBD1 (6 bases). The CDR3 contains 15 residues. The germline V gene encodes CDR1 SGDLS and CDR2 YYNGEE. The germline V and J ends were trimmed by 2 bases and 2 bases, with 13 bases remaining between them. CDR3 in DNA: TGTGCCAGCAGCGTTCTTCGTGGGGGCAACACTGAAGCTTTCTTT. Protein product: CASSVLRGGNTEAFF.

This chain joins TRBV5-1 and TRBJ1-1; possible D gene TRBD1, 5 bases. The V end lost 3 bases, the J end lost 1 base, and 7 bases lay between the germline ends. Per germline, CDR1 SGHRS and CDR2 YFSETQ. The CDR3 extends over 13 amino acids. The CDR3, as DNA: TGCGCCAGCAGCTACGACAGGAACACTGAAGCTTTCTTT. Its protein product is CASSYDRNTEAFF. Full variable domain (outside the CDR3, taken from reference TRBV5-1 and TRBJ1-1): KAGVTQTPRYLIKTRGQQVTLSCSPISGHRSVSWYQQTPGQGLQFLFEYFSETQRNKGNFPGRFSGRQFSNSRSEMNVSTLELGDSALYLCASSYDRNTEAFFGQGTRLTVV.

This rearrangement joins TRBV5-1 to TRBJ2-3; TRBD1 agrees at 9 bases. There are 15 residues in the CDR3. The V gene's germline CDR1 is SGHRS and CDR2 YFSETQ. V was pared by 4 bases and J by 4 bases, with 7 bases of the junction left unmatched. CDR3 region: CASSQPRQGADTQYF. The CDR3 region has the DNA TGCGCCAGCAGCCAACCCAGACAGGGGGCAGATACGCAGTATTTT.

The CDR3 loop reads CASSPDLLTGTSYNEQFF. DNA for the CDR3: TGTGCCAGCAGCCCGGACCTGCTGACGGGGACGTCCTACAATGAGCAGTTCTTC. The chain recombines TRBV7-9 with TRBJ2-1, with D perhaps given as TRBD1 or TRBD2 (5 bases each). CDR1 and CDR2 from the germline V gene are SEHNR and FQNEAQ (reference sequence). The CDR3 spans 18 residues. The germline V and J ends were trimmed by 5 bases and 1 base, with 21 bases remaining between them.

This clonotype has more than one count but fewer than ten. The chain recombines TRBV5-1 with TRBJ1-6; TRBD1 aligns across 7 bases. J was trimmed by 7 bases and V by 0 bases; bases with no gene match: 10. Germline assignment: CDR1 SGHRS and CDR2 YFSETQ. The CDR3 sequence is 17 residues long. The CDR3 is CASSLAGLGQQNSPLHF. CDR3 bases: TGCGCCAGCAGCTTGGCCGGGTTGGGACAGCAAAATTCACCCCTCCACTTT. The full variable domain, rest sourced from reference TRBV5-1 and TRBJ1-6, is KAGVTQTPRYLIKTRGQQVTLSCSPISGHRSVSWYQQTPGQGLQFLFEYFSETQRNKGNFPGRFSGRQFSNSRSEMNVSTLELGDSALYLCASSLAGLGQQNSPLHFGNGTRLTVT.

The chain links TRBV6-1 to TRBJ1-1; no clear D. Per germline, CDR1 MNHNS and CDR2 SASEGT. V was cut by 0 bases and J by 1 base, with 6 bases left in between. The CDR3 is made up of 14 amino acids. CDR3 residues: CASSEASRNTEAFF. Here the CDR3 DNA reads TGTGCCAGCAGTGAAGCCTCTAGGAACACTGAAGCTTTCTTT.

The sample holds a few counts of this clonotype. This sequence joins TRBV5-1 and TRBJ1-1; D is unresolved. The CDR3 has 15 residues. Germline values: CDR1 SGHRS, CDR2 YFSETQ. Trimming removed 2 bases from V and 4 bases from J, with 15 bases in between. The CDR3 DNA sequence: TGCGCCAGCAGCTTTTCTAGGGCCATGAGCACTGAAGCTTTCTTT. Its translation is CASSFSRAMSTEAFF. Full variable domain (remainder filled in from reference TRBV5-1 and TRBJ1-1): KAGVTQTPRYLIKTRGQQVTLSCSPISGHRSVSWYQQTPGQGLQFLFEYFSETQRNKGNFPGRFSGRQFSNSRSEMNVSTLELGDSALYLCASSFSRAMSTEAFFGQGTRLTVV.

CDR3 residues: CASSSPLSRGSYEQYF. The CDR3 bases are TGCGCCAGCAGTTCGCCGTTAAGTAGGGGAAGTTACGAGCAGTACTTC. J is TRBJ2-7 and V is TRBV10-2; a possible D gene is TRBD1 (5 bases). CDR3 length: 16 amino acids. The V gene's germline CDR1 is WSHSY and CDR2 SAAADI. Trimming left V 5 bases short and J 4 bases short, with 21 bases between.

This rearrangement joins TRBV4-2 to TRBJ1-1, with D unresolved. Germline values: CDR1 LGHNA, CDR2 YNFKEQ. This CDR3 is 13 amino acids long. Trimming stripped 0 bases from V and 5 bases from J, with 7 bases between. This CDR3 is CASSQDLWTEAFF. CDR3 DNA: TGTGCCAGCAGCCAAGATTTGTGGACTGAAGCTTTCTTT.